This TCR beta chain came from a study of blood T cell repertoires in COVID-19. Study background: COVID-19 samples from acute and convalescent phases originated in the United States, Italy and Spain.

Assay used: immunoSEQ multiplex PCR; TCRdb lists only in-frame clones, some missing. In the table there are approximately 49,000 clones, approximately 85% of which are singletons. This TCR was sampled from a human donor with acute or convalescent COVID-19. The donor label of this sample is uncertain. Sequences were obtained from peripheral blood.

The CDR3: CASSPSSGGSNEQFF. DNA of the CDR3: TGTGCCAGCTCACCGTCTAGCGGGGGGTCCAATGAGCAGTTCTTC. The genes are TRBV18 and TRBJ2-1, with 11 nucleotides matching TRBD2. There are 15 residues in the CDR3. The V gene end was trimmed by 3 bases and the J gene end by 6 bases; junction bases not matched to a gene: 4. Germline V CDR1 and CDR2: KGHSH, LQKENI.